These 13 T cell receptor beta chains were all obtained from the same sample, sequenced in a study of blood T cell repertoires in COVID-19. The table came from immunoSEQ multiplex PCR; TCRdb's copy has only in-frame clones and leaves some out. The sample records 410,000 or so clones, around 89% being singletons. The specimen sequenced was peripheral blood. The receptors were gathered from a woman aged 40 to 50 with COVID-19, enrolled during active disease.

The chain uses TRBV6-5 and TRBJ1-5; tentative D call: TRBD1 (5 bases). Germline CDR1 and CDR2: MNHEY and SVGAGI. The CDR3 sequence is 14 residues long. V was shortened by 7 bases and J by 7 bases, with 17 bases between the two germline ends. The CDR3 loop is CASMVGGLGQPQHF. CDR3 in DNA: TGTGCCAGCATGGTCGGGGGTTTAGGGCAGCCCCAGCATTTT.

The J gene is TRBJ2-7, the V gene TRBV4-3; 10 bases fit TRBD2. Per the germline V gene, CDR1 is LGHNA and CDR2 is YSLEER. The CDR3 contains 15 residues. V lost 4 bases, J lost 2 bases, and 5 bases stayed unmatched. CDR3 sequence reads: CASSLILAGTYEQYF. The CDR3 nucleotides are TGCGCCAGCAGCCTAATACTAGCGGGGACCTACGAGCAGTACTTC.

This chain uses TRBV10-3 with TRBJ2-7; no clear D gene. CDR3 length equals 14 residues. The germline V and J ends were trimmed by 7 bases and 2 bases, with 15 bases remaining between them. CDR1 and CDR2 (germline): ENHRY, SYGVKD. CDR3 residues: CAINSGLETYEQYF. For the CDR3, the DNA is TGTGCCATCAATAGTGGCCTAGAGACCTACGAGCAGTACTTC.

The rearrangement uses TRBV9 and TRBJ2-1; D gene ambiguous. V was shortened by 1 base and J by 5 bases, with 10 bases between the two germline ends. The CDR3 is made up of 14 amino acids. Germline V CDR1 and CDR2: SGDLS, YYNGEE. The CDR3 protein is CASSVLQNHNEQFF. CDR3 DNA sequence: TGTGCCAGCAGCGTACTACAGAACCACAATGAGCAGTTCTTC. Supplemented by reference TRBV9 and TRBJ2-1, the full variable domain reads DSGVTQTPKHLITATGQRVTLRCSPRSGDLSVYWYQQSLDQGLQFLIQYYNGEERAKGNILERFSAQQFPDLHSELNLSSLELGDSALYFCASSVLQNHNEQFFGPGTRLTVL.

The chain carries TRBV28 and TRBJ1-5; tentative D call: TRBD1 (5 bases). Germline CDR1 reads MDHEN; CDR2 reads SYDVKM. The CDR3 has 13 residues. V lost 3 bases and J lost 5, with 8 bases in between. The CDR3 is CASSFRGYQPQHF. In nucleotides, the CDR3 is TGTGCCAGCAGTTTCCGGGGGTATCAGCCCCAGCATTTT. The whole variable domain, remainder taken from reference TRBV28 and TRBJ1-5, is DVKVTQSSRYLVKRTGEKVFLECVQDMDHENMFWYRQDPGLGLRLIYFSYDVKMKEKGDIPEGYSVSREKKERFSLILESASTNQTSMYLCASSFRGYQPQHFGDGTRLSIL.

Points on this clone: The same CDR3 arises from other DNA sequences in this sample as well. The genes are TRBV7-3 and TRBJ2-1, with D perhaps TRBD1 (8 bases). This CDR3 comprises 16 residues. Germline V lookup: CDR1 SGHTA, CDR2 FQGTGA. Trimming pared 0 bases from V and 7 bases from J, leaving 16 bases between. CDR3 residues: CASSLTRGQGANEQFF. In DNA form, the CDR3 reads TGTGCCAGCAGCTTAACGCGGGGGCAGGGGGCAAATGAGCAGTTCTTC.

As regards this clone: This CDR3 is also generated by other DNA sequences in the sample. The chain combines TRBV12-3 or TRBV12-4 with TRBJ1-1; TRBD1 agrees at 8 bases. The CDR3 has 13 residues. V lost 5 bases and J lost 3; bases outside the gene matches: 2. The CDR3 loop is CASSRQGYTEAFF. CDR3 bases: TGTGCCAGCAGTCGACAGGGGTACACTGAAGCTTTCTTT.

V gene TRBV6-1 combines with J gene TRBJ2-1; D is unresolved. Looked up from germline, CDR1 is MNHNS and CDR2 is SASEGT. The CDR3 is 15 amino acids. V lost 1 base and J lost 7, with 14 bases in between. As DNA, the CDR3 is TGTGCCAGCAGTGAAGTAACAGTCCTTAGGAATGAGCAGTTCTTC. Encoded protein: CASSEVTVLRNEQFF.

The DNA for the CDR3 is TGTGCCAGTAGTATGGGTAGCGGGGCCCCCAATGAGCAGTTCTTC. Its protein is CASSMGSGAPNEQFF. V usage is TRBV19 and J usage is TRBJ2-1, with TRBD2 matching 8 bases. Germline trimming cut 3 bases from V and 6 bases from J; bases unmatched to any gene: 7. Looked up from germline, CDR1 is LNHDA and CDR2 is SQIVND (reference sequence). This CDR3 is 15 amino acids long.

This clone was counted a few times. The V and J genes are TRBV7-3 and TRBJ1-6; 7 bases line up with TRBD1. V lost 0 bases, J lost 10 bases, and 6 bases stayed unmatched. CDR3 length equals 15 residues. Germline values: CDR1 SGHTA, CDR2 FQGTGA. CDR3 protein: CASSLTGGGGSPLHF. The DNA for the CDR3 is TGTGCCAGCAGCTTAACTGGAGGGGGCGGATCACCCCTCCACTTT.

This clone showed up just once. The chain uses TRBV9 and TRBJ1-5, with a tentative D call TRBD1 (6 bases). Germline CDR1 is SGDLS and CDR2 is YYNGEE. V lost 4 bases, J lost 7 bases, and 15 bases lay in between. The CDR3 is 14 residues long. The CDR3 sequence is CASSSTGLGQPQHF. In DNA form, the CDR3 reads TGTGCCAGCAGCTCTACAGGGTTAGGCCAGCCCCAGCATTTT.

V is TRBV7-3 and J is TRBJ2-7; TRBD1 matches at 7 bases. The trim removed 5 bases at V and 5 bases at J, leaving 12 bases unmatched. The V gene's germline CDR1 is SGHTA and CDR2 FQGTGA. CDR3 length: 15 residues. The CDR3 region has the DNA TGTGCCAGCAGCGCCGGGACAGCCCCTTTGAACGAGCAGTACTTC. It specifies CASSAGTAPLNEQYF.

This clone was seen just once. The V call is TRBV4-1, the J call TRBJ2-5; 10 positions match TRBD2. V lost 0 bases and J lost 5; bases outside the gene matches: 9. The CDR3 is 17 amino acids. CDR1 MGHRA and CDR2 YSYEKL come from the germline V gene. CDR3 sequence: CASSQEISGGKRETQYF. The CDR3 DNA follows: TGCGCCAGCAGCCAAGAGATTAGCGGGGGGAAGAGGGAGACCCAGTACTTC.